The rows below give T cell receptor beta chains drawn from one sample of a study of shared clonotypes between healthy human individuals. Clones were read by immunoSEQ multiplex PCR, and TCRdb kept only the in-frame ones, dropping some. The sample carries some 800,000 clones, about 91% recorded once. Material for sequencing was naive CD8+ T cells sorted from blood. These receptors all stem from a man younger than 40 in good health. Each CDR3 is given with its conserved first and last residue. The order of the fields is D gene, J gene, clone size, V gene, CDR3 protein, CDR3 DNA. A D gene is named only where the DNA matches it firmly. Rows may omit the clone size; those that give it use once, few, many or a size class.

TRBD2,TRBJ2-1,.,TRBV29-1,CSVLGTSSGYNEQFF,TGCAGCGTATTAGGGACTAGCAGCGGGTACAATGAGCAGTTCTTC
.,TRBJ2-2,.,TRBV12-5,CASAITGELFF,TGTGCTAGTGCCATCACCGGGGAGCTGTTTTTT
.,TRBJ2-1,.,TRBV21-1,CASSKAPRGLGGASSYNEQFF,TGTGCCAGCAGCAAGGCACCCAGGGGGCTGGGAGGTGCCAGCTCCTACAATGAGCAGTTCTTC
TRBD2,TRBJ2-3,.,TRBV27,CASSLRREFPDTQYF,TGTGCCAGCAGTTTACGGCGGGAGTTCCCCGATACGCAGTATTTT
TRBD1,TRBJ1-2,.,TRBV9,CASSSGTGAYGYTF,TGTGCCAGCAGCTCGGGGACAGGGGCATATGGCTACACCTTC
TRBD2,TRBJ2-1,.,TRBV25-1,CASSEALAGEGDEQFF,TGTGCCAGCAGTGAAGCGCTAGCGGGAGAAGGGGATGAGCAGTTCTTC
TRBD1,TRBJ1-4,.,TRBV27,CASSSERQGGNEKLFF,TGTGCCAGCAGCTCTGAGCGACAGGGGGGTAATGAAAAACTGTTTTTT
.,TRBJ1-5,.,TRBV7-8,CASSLAGDQPQHF,TGTGCCAGCAGCTTAGCGGGGGATCAGCCCCAGCATTTT
.,TRBJ1-1,.,TRBV7-8,CASSLENLNTEAFF,TGTGCCAGCAGCTTAGAAAATTTGAACACTGAAGCTTTCTTT
TRBD2,TRBJ2-5,.,TRBV29-1,CSVDGVAGVLVKETQYF,TGCAGCGTTGATGGAGTAGCGGGAGTTCTCGTAAAAGAGACCCAGTACTTC
.,TRBJ2-7,.,TRBV10-3,CAISSGTTSYEQYF,TGTGCCATCAGCTCGGGGACCACCTCCTACGAGCAGTACTTC
TRBD2,TRBJ2-2,.,TRBV7-9,CASSPGTSEARMIGELFF,TGTGCCAGCAGCCCAGGGACTAGCGAGGCCCGAATGATCGGGGAGCTGTTTTTT
TRBD2,TRBJ2-1,.,TRBV7-2,CASSLGAGFSYNEQFF,TGTGCCAGCAGCTTAGGAGCGGGATTCTCCTACAATGAGCAGTTCTTC
.,TRBJ1-2,.,TRBV12-5,CASGPRTDQRGYTF,TGTGCTAGTGGCCCGAGGACAGACCAACGGGGCTACACCTTC
.,TRBJ2-4,.,TRBV7-8,CASSLADILFQNIQYF,TGTGCCAGCAGCTTAGCGGACATTCTTTTCCAAAACATTCAGTACTTC
.,TRBJ1-1,once,TRBV10-3,CAIKAGSTEAFF,TGTGCCATTAAAGCAGGGAGTACTGAAGCTTTCTTT
TRBD1,TRBJ1-6,.,TRBV5-1,CASSFWDRDWNSPLHF,TGCGCCAGCAGCTTCTGGGACAGGGATTGGAATTCACCCCTCCACTTT
TRBD1,TRBJ2-5,.,TRBV5-4,CASSFRGFQETQYF,TGTGCCAGCAGCTTCAGGGGGTTCCAAGAGACCCAGTACTTC
.,TRBJ1-2,.,TRBV27,CASTLDGYGYTF,TGTGCCAGCACCTTAGACGGTTATGGCTACACCTTC
.,TRBJ2-7,.,TRBV27,CASSSQPGAFYEQYF,TGTGCCAGCAGTTCCCAACCGGGGGCGTTCTACGAGCAGTACTTC
.,TRBJ1-2,.,TRBV10-1,CAIRVCRHHGYTF,TGCGCTATTCGCGTGTGCAGACACCATGGCTACACCTTC
.,TRBJ2-5,.,TRBV13,CASSSPEMEETQYF,TGTGCCAGCAGCTCCCCGGAAATGGAAGAGACCCAGTACTTC
.,TRBJ1-2,.,TRBV5-1,CASSLEGAGIYGYTF,TGCGCCAGCAGCTTAGAAGGGGCCGGAATCTATGGCTACACCTTC
.,TRBJ2-2,once,TRBV5-4,CASSLGDIGDTGELFF,TGTGCCAGCAGCTTGGGGGACATCGGGGACACCGGGGAGCTGTTTTTT
.,TRBJ1-1,.,TRBV29-1,CSVDGRAEAFF,TGCAGCGTTGATGGAAGGGCTGAAGCTTTCTTT
TRBD1,TRBJ1-1,.,TRBV5-5,CASNLYPTGSTEAFF,TGTGCCAGCAACCTATATCCGACAGGGAGCACTGAAGCTTTCTTT
TRBD2,TRBJ2-1,once,TRBV27,CASSSAGVLNEQFF,TGTGCCAGCAGTTCGGCGGGAGTCCTCAATGAGCAGTTCTTC
.,TRBJ1-2,.,TRBV29-1,CSVEEGFYGYTF,TGCAGCGTTGAAGAGGGTTTTTATGGCTACACCTTC
TRBD2,TRBJ2-5,.,TRBV11-2,CASSSHREGAYQETQYF,TGTGCCAGCAGCTCACACCGGGAGGGAGCGTACCAAGAGACCCAGTACTTC
.,TRBJ1-4,.,TRBV4-1,CASSQVSSDNEKLFF,TGCGCCAGCAGCCAAGTTTCCTCGGATAATGAAAAACTGTTTTTT
TRBD2,TRBJ2-1,.,TRBV19,CASSISPLAGAPYNEQFF,TGTGCCAGTAGTATTAGCCCGCTAGCGGGAGCTCCCTACAATGAGCAGTTCTTC
TRBD2,TRBJ2-2,.,TRBV4-1,CASSQEDDPGGPTGELFF,TGCGCCAGCAGCCAAGAGGATGATCCGGGAGGGCCAACCGGGGAGCTGTTTTTT
.,TRBJ1-2,.,TRBV23-1,CASSQSTGKNYGYTF,TGCGCCAGCAGTCAATCCACCGGGAAAAACTATGGCTACACCTTC
.,TRBJ2-1,.,TRBV5-1,CASSSGTPNEQFF,TGCGCCAGCAGTAGTGGTACGCCCAATGAGCAGTTCTTC
TRBD1,TRBJ2-1,once,TRBV5-1,CASSPRDSSYNEQFF,TGCGCCAGCAGCCCACGGGACAGCTCCTACAATGAGCAGTTCTTC
.,TRBJ2-7,.,TRBV6-1,CASAPRQTYEQYF,TGTGCCAGCGCCCCCCGACAAACCTACGAGCAGTACTTC
TRBD2,TRBJ2-1,.,TRBV27,CASSYTGLAGTEQFF,TGTGCCAGCAGTTATACGGGACTAGCGGGAACTGAGCAGTTCTTC
.,TRBJ2-7,many,TRBV5-1,CASSLGGTGTSYEQYF,TGCGCCAGCAGCTTGGGGGGCACAGGGACGTCCTACGAGCAGTACTTC
TRBD1,TRBJ2-1,.,TRBV11-1,CASSPPGQVFSEQFF,TGTGCCAGCAGCCCTCCGGGACAGGTATTCTCTGAGCAGTTCTTC
TRBD1,TRBJ1-2,once,TRBV29-1,CSTTINSDRGRGYTF,TGCAGCACTACAATTAACTCGGACAGGGGTAGGGGCTACACCTTC
.,TRBJ2-3,once,TRBV30,CAWSPTGLFTDTQYF,TGTGCCTGGAGCCCCACAGGGCTTTTCACAGATACGCAGTATTTT
.,TRBJ2-3,.,TRBV14,CASSQDGTDTQYF,TGTGCCAGCAGCCAAGATGGCACAGATACGCAGTATTTT
.,TRBJ1-3,.,TRBV19,CASSPDSLSSIRTNSGNTIYF,TGTGCCAGTAGTCCGGACAGTCTCTCATCGATAAGGACTAACTCTGGAAACACCATATATTTT
.,TRBJ1-1,.,TRBV19,CASSFGRLTEAFF,TGTGCCAGTAGCTTCGGACGGCTAACTGAAGCTTTCTTT
.,TRBJ2-3,.,TRBV10-2,CASDTTQLGDTQYF,TGCGCCAGCGATACAACACAGCTGGGAGATACGCAGTATTTT
TRBD2,TRBJ2-2,.,TRBV7-8,CASSLLAGGLERNTGELFF,TGTGCCAGCAGCTTACTAGCGGGAGGACTAGAAAGAAACACCGGGGAGCTGTTTTTT
.,TRBJ2-3,.,TRBV5-6,CASSLIRGQTDTQYF,TGTGCCAGCAGCTTGATAAGAGGGCAGACAGATACGCAGTATTTT
TRBD2,TRBJ2-2,.,TRBV5-1,CASSSLAGEVDGELFF,TGCGCCAGCAGCTCCTTAGCGGGAGAAGTGGACGGGGAGCTGTTTTTT
.,TRBJ1-1,.,TRBV6-5,CASSWEGFTEAFF,TGTGCCAGCAGTTGGGAAGGGTTCACTGAAGCTTTCTTT
TRBD2,TRBJ2-2,.,TRBV11-2,CASSLWSSGGWGELFF,TGTGCCAGCAGCTTATGGTCTAGCGGAGGCTGGGGGGAGCTGTTTTTT
.,TRBJ2-5,.,TRBV5-5,CASSPGRFGLGETQYF,TGTGCCAGCAGTCCTGGGAGGTTTGGGCTTGGGGAGACCCAGTACTTC
.,TRBJ2-1,.,TRBV7-3,CASSLGQGEHNEQFF,TGTGCCAGCAGCTTAGGGCAGGGCGAGCATAATGAGCAGTTCTTC
TRBD1,TRBJ2-7,.,TRBV19,CASSIDIRETGLDYEQYF,TGTGCCAGTAGTATAGATATTAGGGAGACAGGGTTAGACTACGAGCAGTACTTC
.,TRBJ2-7,.,TRBV27,CASSLRLALGYEQYF,TGTGCCAGCAGTTTAAGGCTAGCGCTAGGCTACGAGCAGTACTTC
TRBD1,TRBJ1-3,.,TRBV14,CASSQVPWTGVSGNTIYF,TGTGCCAGCAGCCAAGTTCCTTGGACAGGGGTTTCCGGAAACACCATATATTTT
.,TRBJ1-1,.,TRBV2,CASRAVSLDMNTEAFF,TGTGCCAGCAGGGCAGTATCTCTGGATATGAACACTGAAGCTTTCTTT
TRBD1,TRBJ1-1,.,TRBV11-2,CASSLGQGGGTEAFF,TGTGCCAGCAGCTTAGGACAGGGGGGCGGCACTGAAGCTTTCTTT